This TCR beta chain was identified during a study of OX40 agonist ivuxolimab in advanced cancers. Background on the study: Every 2 weeks, patients got intravenous ivuxolimab at one of six dose levels (0.01-10 mg/kg). Regarding the study as a whole: There were, on average, more expanded clones in CD8+ T cells than in CD4+.

The table lists this clone with a count of one. Its antigen remains unidentified. Here immunoSEQ multiplex PCR was the method, and the copy in TCRdb shows in-frame clones only, minus some. The data hold some 50,000 clones, with 91% observed a single time. The CDR3 contains 16 residues. The germline V gene has CDR1 MNHEY and CDR2 SVGAGI. V was trimmed by 0 bases and J by 0 bases, leaving 9 bases between them. This TCR derives from an adult with an advanced solid tumor such as melanoma, head and neck, liver or kidney cancer. The rearrangement links TRBV6-5 to TRBJ2-1; D might be TRBD1 (5 bases). The sequenced sample was CD4+ or CD8+ T cells sorted from blood, obtained in a trial of the OX40 agonist ivuxolimab. The CDR3 DNA follows: TGTGCCAGCAGTTACTCAGTGGGGCCCTCCTACAATGAGCAGTTCTTC. It translates to CASSYSVGPSYNEQFF.